Listed here is a single T cell receptor (beta chain). These data belong to a study of T cells in Graves' hyperthyroidism and ophthalmopathy. This CDR3 is 13 amino acids long. Per the germline V gene, CDR1 is SQVTM and CDR2 is ANQGSEA. After removal of 8 bases from V and 5 bases from J, the junction contained 11 bases not matched to a gene. TCR beta CDR3 region amplification was performed from RNA transcripts. Carried out on the TCR CDR3, a first-round RT-PCR used the HTBI primer set. TCRdb itself ran the multiplex PCR reads through MiXCR, one entry per CDR3 protein. Here the sample spans roughly 580,000 distinct CDR3 sequences, around 42% being singletons.

The V gene is TRBV29-1, the J gene TRBJ2-5; the match to TRBD1 covers 7 bases. The sequenced material came from peripheral blood or thyroid tissue (not recorded which). This TCR was recovered from a woman aged 18-30 years with Graves' hyperthyroidism. CDR3 bases: TGCAGCATCCTGACAGGGATCCTTGAGACCCAGTACTTC. Translation: CSILTGILETQYF.